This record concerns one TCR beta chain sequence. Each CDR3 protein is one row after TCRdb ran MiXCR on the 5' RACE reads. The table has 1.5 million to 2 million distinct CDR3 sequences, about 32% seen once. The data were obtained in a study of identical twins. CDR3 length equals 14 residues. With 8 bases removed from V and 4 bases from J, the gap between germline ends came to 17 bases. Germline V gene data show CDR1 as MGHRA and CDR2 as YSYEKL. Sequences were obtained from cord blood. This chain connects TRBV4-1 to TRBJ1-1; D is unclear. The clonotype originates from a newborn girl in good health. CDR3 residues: CASSSNLLGTEAFF. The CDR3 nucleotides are TGCGCCAGCTCCTCTAATTTGCTGGGCACTGAAGCTTTCTTT.